Listed below are T cell receptor beta chains from one sample, sequenced in a study of identical twins. TCRdb re-analysed the 5' RACE reads in MiXCR, keeping a single row per CDR3 protein. Found here are fewer than 250,000 distinct CDR3 sequences, around 8.1% of them singletons; the top ten hold around 2.1%. These same records also appear under a second study, on yellow fever vaccine responses in identical twins.

Sequencing was carried out using memory (CD45RO+) T cells sorted from blood. The receptor set was obtained from a woman younger than 30 in good health. CDR3s include the opening cysteine and the closing phenylalanine or tryptophan.

J: TRBJ2-1; V: TRBV30; CDR3: CAGAFGGALYNEQFF
J: TRBJ2-7; V: TRBV7-8; CDR3: CASSPGGTSYEQYF
J: TRBJ2-3; V: TRBV5-1; CDR3: CASTGGEYTDTQYF
J: TRBJ1-5; V: TRBV4-1; CDR3: CASSQVRSDQPQHF
J: TRBJ2-3; V: TRBV4-1; CDR3: CASSQSGGLTDTQYF
J: TRBJ2-1; V: TRBV18; CDR3: CASSHNEQFF
J: TRBJ2-7; V: TRBV7-6; CDR3: CASSSPGPPYEQYF
J: TRBJ2-1; V: TRBV20-1; CDR3: CSPRLAGIHNEQFF
J: TRBJ1-2; V: TRBV4-3; CDR3: CASSQEAGTGGYGYTF
J: TRBJ2-2; V: TRBV7-2; CDR3: CASSSQSYNTGELFF
J: TRBJ2-1; V: TRBV7-9; CDR3: CASTSANNEQFF
J: TRBJ1-2; V: TRBV10-3; CDR3: CAISEFPDSTYGYTF
J: TRBJ2-3; V: TRBV7-2; CDR3: CASSLAPAGKSTDTQYF
J: TRBJ1-3; V: TRBV6-5; CDR3: CASSYSGTRGNTIYF
J: TRBJ2-3; V: TRBV7-6; CDR3: CASSSSTSGGATDTQYF
J: TRBJ2-7; V: TRBV6-5; CDR3: CASSYSADRGREQYF
J: TRBJ1-2; V: TRBV5-8; CDR3: CASRWGLGNGYTF
J: TRBJ2-7; V: TRBV7-8; CDR3: CASRDHDEQYF
J: TRBJ2-1; V: TRBV18; CDR3: CASSPDRGGSNEQFF
J: TRBJ2-1; V: TRBV7-8; CDR3: CASSFGTEQFF
J: TRBJ2-1; V: TRBV6-5; CDR3: CASSYSLEGALFNEQFF
J: TRBJ2-5; V: TRBV20-1; CDR3: CSAPPGTQEETQYF
J: TRBJ2-3; V: TRBV2; CDR3: CASSEDRVVADTQYF
J: TRBJ2-1; V: TRBV7-8; CDR3: CASSLGRRGSYNEQFF
J: TRBJ2-1; V: TRBV5-1; CDR3: CASSPSLEGRAGYNEQFF
J: TRBJ1-4; V: TRBV7-9; CDR3: CASSLGDSRNEKLFF
J: TRBJ2-7; V: TRBV10-3; CDR3: CAISESGLAGRDYEQYF
J: TRBJ2-2; V: TRBV9; CDR3: CASSERQGGGELFF
J: TRBJ1-5; V: TRBV7-8; CDR3: CASRLGQGTQPQHF
J: TRBJ2-2; V: TRBV27; CDR3: CASSFLPGELFF
J: TRBJ2-7; V: TRBV24-1; CDR3: CATSADGGLYEQYF
J: TRBJ2-1; V: TRBV7-2; CDR3: CASSPAISYNEQFF
J: TRBJ2-3; V: TRBV20-1; CDR3: CSARIQGPRDTQYF
J: TRBJ2-5; V: TRBV20-1; CDR3: CSAAHGTVQETQYF
J: TRBJ2-5; V: TRBV20-1; CDR3: CSARGGARGLAGQETQYF
J: TRBJ1-2; V: TRBV3-1; CDR3: CASSRQELGLGYTF
J: TRBJ2-3; V: TRBV4-3; CDR3: CASSKTHRGHLGDTQYF
J: TRBJ2-5; V: TRBV3-1; CDR3: CASSASGARETQYF
J: TRBJ2-1; V: TRBV18; CDR3: CASSAATGFGNEQFF
J: TRBJ2-1; V: TRBV4-1; CDR3: CASSQEEAGGPSYNEQFF
J: TRBJ2-5; V: TRBV27; CDR3: CASSLRTGFQETQYF
J: TRBJ2-1; V: TRBV29-1; CDR3: CSVEDYGLAGDEQFF
J: TRBJ2-3; V: TRBV7-8; CDR3: CASSLAPTSGGSDTQYF
J: TRBJ2-1; V: TRBV28; CDR3: CASSSSTSGPLNEQFF
J: TRBJ2-1; V: TRBV6-2/TRBV6-3; CDR3: CAISPQLAGYNEQFF
J: TRBJ1-5; V: TRBV7-8; CDR3: CASSLHTGGRSNQPQHF